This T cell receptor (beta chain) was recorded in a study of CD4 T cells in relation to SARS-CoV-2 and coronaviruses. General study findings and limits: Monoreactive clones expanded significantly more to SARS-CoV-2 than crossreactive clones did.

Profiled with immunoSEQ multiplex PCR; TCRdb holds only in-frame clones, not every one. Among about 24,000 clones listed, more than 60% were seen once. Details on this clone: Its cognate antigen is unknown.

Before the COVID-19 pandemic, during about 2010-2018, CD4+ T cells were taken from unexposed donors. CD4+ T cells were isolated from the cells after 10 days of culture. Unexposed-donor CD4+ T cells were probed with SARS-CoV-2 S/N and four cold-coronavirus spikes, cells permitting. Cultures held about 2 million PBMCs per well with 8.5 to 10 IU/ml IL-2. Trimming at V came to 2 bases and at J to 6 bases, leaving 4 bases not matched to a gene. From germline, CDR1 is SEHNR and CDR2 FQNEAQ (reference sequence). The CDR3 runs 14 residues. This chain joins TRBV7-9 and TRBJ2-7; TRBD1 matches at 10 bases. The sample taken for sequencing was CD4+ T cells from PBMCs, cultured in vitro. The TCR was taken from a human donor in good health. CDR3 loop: CASSLPGQGSEQYF. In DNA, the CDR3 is TGTGCCAGCAGCTTACCGGGACAGGGGTCCGAGCAGTACTTC.